The clone carrying this TCR beta chain has a handful of counts. Its specificity is unknown. RNA transcripts were the template, and TCR beta CDR3 regions were amplified from them. The workflow started with a first-round RT-PCR run with HTBI primers and then moved on to a second-round multiplex PCR. TCRdb used MiXCR to reprocess the multiplex PCR reads, holding one entry per CDR3 protein. In the table there are about 220,000 distinct CDR3 sequences, around a fifth of which are singletons. Clinical symptoms, serum thyroxine, TRAb, thyroid ultrasound and orbital computed tomography determined diagnosis. This entry is derived from a study of Graves' ophthalmopathy and Graves' hyperthyroidism. Study-level information: Prior to any treatment, peripheral blood was collected at the time of initial diagnosis.

General study points: Blood shared most expanded thyroid clonotypes above 0.001 frequency.

This CDR3 contains 18 residues. Germline V gene sequence: CDR1 LGHDT, CDR2 YNNKEL (reference sequence). J was trimmed by 4 bases and V by 4 bases; bases with no gene match: 13. The specimen sequenced was peripheral blood. The sequence was obtained from a woman aged 50 to 60 with Graves' ophthalmopathy. The rearrangement links TRBV3-1 to TRBJ2-5, with TRBD2 matching 12 bases. The CDR3 bases are TGTGCCAGCAGCCCGTTACCCCTGACTAGCGGGAGTGGAGAGACCCAGTACTTC. Its translation: CASSPLPLTSGSGETQYF.